This TCR beta chain appears in the sequencing data of a study of blood T cells in healthy people across ages. Study-wide results and limits: Diversity was higher, and naive CD4+ cells more numerous, in long-lived donors than in aged donors. For the donors, CMV status was unknown and possibly confounded expanded clonotype changes.

Germline lookup yields CDR1 ENHRY and CDR2 SYGVKD. This CDR3 is built from 15 residues. V was cut by 5 bases and J by 4 bases, with 15 bases left in between. This clonotype was seen a few times. Its antigen is as yet unknown. The use of a sample-barcoded 5' primer and a J-beta primer mix characterized a second PCR of about 7 to 12 cycles. Every sample produced at least 3 million CDR3-containing paired-end reads. TCRdb reprocessed the 5' RACE reads via MiXCR and lists one record per CDR3 protein. The top ten hold roughly 20% of the sample, which has under 800,000 distinct CDR3 sequences, roughly 47% seen once. No fewer than 7 million PBMCs went into each sample.

V and J are TRBV10-3 and TRBJ2-1; possibly TRBD1 for D (7 bases). Sequencing was done on a sample of blood. This receptor was identified in a woman in her sixties or seventies in good health. The CDR3: CAISLGGQSYNEQFF. The CDR3 nucleotides are TGTGCCATCAGTCTCGGGGGACAGAGTTACAATGAGCAGTTCTTC.